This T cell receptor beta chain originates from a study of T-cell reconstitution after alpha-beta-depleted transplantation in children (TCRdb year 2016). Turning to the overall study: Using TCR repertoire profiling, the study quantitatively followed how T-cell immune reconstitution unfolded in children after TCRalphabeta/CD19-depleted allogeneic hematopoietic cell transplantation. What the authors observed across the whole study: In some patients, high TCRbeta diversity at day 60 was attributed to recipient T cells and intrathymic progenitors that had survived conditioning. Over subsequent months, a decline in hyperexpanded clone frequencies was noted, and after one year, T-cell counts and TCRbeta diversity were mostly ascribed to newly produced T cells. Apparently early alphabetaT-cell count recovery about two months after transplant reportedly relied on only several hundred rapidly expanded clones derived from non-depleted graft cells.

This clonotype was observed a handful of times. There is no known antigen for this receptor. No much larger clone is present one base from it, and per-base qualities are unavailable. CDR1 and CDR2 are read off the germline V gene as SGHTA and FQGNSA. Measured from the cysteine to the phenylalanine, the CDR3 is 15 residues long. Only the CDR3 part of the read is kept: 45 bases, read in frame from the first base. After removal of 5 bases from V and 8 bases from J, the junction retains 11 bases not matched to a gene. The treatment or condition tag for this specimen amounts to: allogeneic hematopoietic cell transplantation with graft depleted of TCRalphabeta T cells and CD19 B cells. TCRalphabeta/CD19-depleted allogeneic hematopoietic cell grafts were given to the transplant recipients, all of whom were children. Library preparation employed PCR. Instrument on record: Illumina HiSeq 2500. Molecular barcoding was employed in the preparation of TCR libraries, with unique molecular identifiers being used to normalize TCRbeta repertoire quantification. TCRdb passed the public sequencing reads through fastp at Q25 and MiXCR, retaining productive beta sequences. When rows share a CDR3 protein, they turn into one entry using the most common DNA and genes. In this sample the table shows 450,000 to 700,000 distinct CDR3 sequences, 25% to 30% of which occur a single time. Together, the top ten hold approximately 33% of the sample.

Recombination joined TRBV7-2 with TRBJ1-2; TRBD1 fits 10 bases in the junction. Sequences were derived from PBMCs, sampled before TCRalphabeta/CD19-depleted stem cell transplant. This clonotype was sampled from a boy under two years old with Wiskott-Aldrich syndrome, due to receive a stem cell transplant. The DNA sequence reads TGTGCCAGCAGCGGCCGACAGGGGGCAAGGGGGGGCTACACCTTC. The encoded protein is CASSGRQGARGGYTF. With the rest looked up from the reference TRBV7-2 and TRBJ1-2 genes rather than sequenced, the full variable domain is GAGVSQSPSNKVTEKGKDVELRCDPISGHTALYWYRQSLGQGLEFLIYFQGNSAPDKSGLPSDRFSAERTGGSVSTLTIQRTQQEDSAVYLCASSGRQGARGGYTFGSGTRLTVV.